These 32 T cell receptor beta chains were all obtained from the same sample, sequenced in a study of PD-L1 blockade in urothelial cancer. Assay: immunoSEQ multiplex PCR; the TCRdb copy retains only in-frame clones and omits some. Among roughly 27,000 clones, about 87% were seen once, and the ten largest hold less than 4%. The sample here was PBMCs, taken around atezolizumab (anti-PD-L1) treatment. The receptors derive from a man in his fifties or sixties with urothelial cancer.

V usage is TRBV5-1 and J usage is TRBJ1-3, with 7 bases fitting TRBD1. Germline CDR1 reads SGHRS; CDR2 reads YFSETQ. V dropped 4 bases and J dropped 2; count of bases not matched to a gene: 6. CDR3 size: 15 residues. This CDR3 reads CASSVGGTAGNTIYF. CDR3 coding DNA: TGCGCCAGCAGCGTAGGAGGGACAGCTGGAAACACCATATATTTT.

The chain couples TRBV5-4 to TRBJ2-7; 9 bases match TRBD1. This CDR3 has 15 residues. The ends lost 2 bases at V and 5 bases at J; junction bases unmatched: 8. Germline values: CDR1 SGHNT, CDR2 YYREEE (reference sequence). The CDR3 DNA follows: TGTGCCAGCAGCTTTTTGGGACAGGGAGACGACGAGCAGTACTTC. Its translation: CASSFLGQGDDEQYF.

CDR3 loop: CASSIAGGANAGELFF. Here the CDR3 DNA reads TGTGCCAGCAGTATAGCGGGAGGGGCTAACGCCGGGGAGCTGTTTTTT. The rearrangement uses TRBV27 and TRBJ2-2; 11 bases fit TRBD2. The CDR3 contains 16 residues. Germline CDR1 reads MNHEY; CDR2 reads SMNVEV (reference sequence). The trim removed 5 bases at V and 6 bases at J, leaving 8 bases unmatched.

The CDR3 DNA reads TGTGCCAGTAGTATAGGGACAGACTACGAGCAGTACTTC. It is translated as CASSIGTDYEQYF. This sequence joins TRBV19 and TRBJ2-7, with D perhaps matching TRBD1 (6 bases). The length of the CDR3 is 13 residues. CDR1 LNHDA and CDR2 SQIVND come from the germline V gene (reference sequence). V was clipped by 1 base and J by 3 bases, with 7 bases between them.

In DNA, the CDR3 is TGTGCCAGCAGCCGGGACAGAACGGACACCGGGGAGCTGTTTTTT. It yields the protein CASSRDRTDTGELFF. This rearrangement joins TRBV7-2 to TRBJ2-2; 7 bases align to TRBD1. The V gene end was trimmed by 5 bases and the J gene end by 3 bases; junction bases not matched to a gene: 6. The germline V gene has CDR1 SGHTA and CDR2 FQGNSA. This CDR3 spans 15 amino acids.

The chain combines TRBV6-1 with TRBJ2-5; D uncertain. The CDR3 covers 14 residues. The V end lost 3 bases, the J end lost 0 bases, and 8 bases lay between the germline ends. Germline V lookup: CDR1 MNHNS, CDR2 SASEGT. In DNA form, the CDR3 reads TGTGCCAGCAGTGACTTGGGCAACCAAGAGACCCAGTACTTC. This translates into CASSDLGNQETQYF.

The rearrangement joins TRBV27 to TRBJ1-2; no firm D call. The CDR3 loop spans 15 amino acids. CDR1 MNHEY and CDR2 SMNVEV come from the germline V gene (reference sequence). Trimming removed 0 bases at V and 0 bases at J, with 8 bases between. This chain's CDR3 is CASSLSPRTNYGYTF. CDR3 nucleotide sequence: TGTGCCAGCAGTTTATCCCCCAGGACTAACTATGGCTACACCTTC.

The table lists this clone with a count of one. The rearrangement joins TRBV4-3 to TRBJ2-7, with D maybe TRBD2 (7 bases). The CDR3 runs 18 residues. Germline V CDR1 and CDR2: LGHNA, YSLEER. V shed 0 bases and J shed 5 bases, with 23 bases lying between them. This CDR3 is CASSQEGPRGGSADEQYF. For the CDR3, the DNA is TGCGCCAGCAGCCAAGAGGGACCTAGGGGGGGGAGCGCCGACGAGCAGTACTTC.

The chain links TRBV19 to TRBJ2-3; 11 bases line up with TRBD1. Trimming cost V 6 bases and J 0 bases; bases outside gene matches: 11. The CDR3 is made up of 18 amino acids. Germline lookup yields CDR1 LNHDA and CDR2 SQIVND (reference sequence). Here the CDR3 reads CASSGTGGTFFSTDTQYF. CDR3 in DNA: TGTGCCAGTAGCGGGACAGGGGGTACTTTTTTTAGCACAGATACGCAGTATTTT. Drawing the rest from reference TRBV19 and TRBJ2-3, the complete variable domain is DGGITQSPKYLFRKEGQNVTLSCEQNLNHDAMYWYRQDPGQGLRLIYYSQIVNDFQKGDIAEGYSVSREKKESFPLTVTSAQKNPTAFYLCASSGTGGTFFSTDTQYFGPGTRLTVL.

This rearrangement joins TRBV29-1 to TRBJ2-1; D remains unclear. CDR3 length: 11 residues. Germline loops: CDR1 SQVTM, CDR2 ANQGSEA. V lost 2 bases and J 4 bases, leaving 3 bases between the germline ends. The CDR3 nucleotides are TGCAGCGTTGAAACTTACAATGAGCAGTTCTTC. It codes for CSVETYNEQFF.

Of note for this clone: This sample includes further DNA sequences coding for the same CDR3. The chain combines TRBV30 with TRBJ2-1; 11 bases agree with TRBD2. Losses at the gene ends were 2 bases for V and 4 bases for J; bases not matched to a gene: 7. The CDR3 is made up of 16 amino acids. Germline V gives CDR1 GTSNPN, CDR2 SVGIG (reference sequence). This CDR3 is CAWSSLAGVSYNEQFF. The CDR3 DNA sequence: TGTGCCTGGAGTTCACTAGCGGGAGTCTCTTACAATGAGCAGTTCTTC. Looking up the rest from reference TRBV30 and TRBJ2-1 gives the full variable domain: SQTIHQWPATLVQPVGSPLSLECTVEGTSNPNLYWYRQAAGRGLQLLFYSVGIGQISSEVPQNLSASRPQDRQFILSSKKLLLSDSGFYLCAWSSLAGVSYNEQFFGPGTRLTVL.

The chain carries TRBV28 and TRBJ1-3, with no clear D. Trimming left V 6 bases short and J 4 bases short, with 10 bases between. The germline CDR1 and CDR2 sequences are MDHEN and SYDVKM. The CDR3 extends over 13 amino acids. CDR3 sequence reads: CASSLFKGNTIYF. DNA for the CDR3: TGTGCCAGCAGCCTATTCAAAGGAAACACCATATATTTT.

V usage is TRBV5-1 and J usage is TRBJ1-2, with D possibly TRBD1 on 6 matching bases. CDR1 is SGHRS and CDR2 is YFSETQ in the germline V gene. V shed 1 base and J shed 2 bases, with 9 bases lying between them. The length of the CDR3 is 14 residues. CDR3 in DNA: TGCGCCAGCAGCTTGACAGGGCTGAACTATGGCTACACCTTC. Translated, it gives CASSLTGLNYGYTF.

The J gene is TRBJ2-1, the V gene TRBV6-1, with 10 bases matching TRBD1. Germline loops: CDR1 MNHNS, CDR2 SASEGT. The V and J ends lost 8 bases and 3 bases, in that order; junction bases with no gene match: 1. This CDR3 contains 13 residues. The CDR3 DNA reads TGTGCCAGCCGGGACAGGGGCTACAATGAGCAGTTCTTC. Translated: CASRDRGYNEQFF.

The V and J genes are TRBV5-4 and TRBJ2-3; D unclear. Germline V gene data show CDR1 as SGHNT and CDR2 as YYREEE (reference sequence). Deletions cut 6 bases from V and 0 bases from J, with 14 bases between. The CDR3 has 15 residues. CDR3 nucleotide sequence: TGTGCCAGCAACCAAAGAGGCGGTAGCACAGATACGCAGTATTTT. It codes for CASNQRGGSTDTQYF.

The DNA for the CDR3 is TGTGCCAGCAGTAATTTCTTCAGGGGTGGGGAGGAGACCCAGTACTTC. This sequence encodes CASSNFFRGGEETQYF. This chain links TRBV27 with TRBJ2-5; D may be TRBD1 (6 bases). The germline V and J ends were trimmed by 5 bases and 5 bases, with 21 bases remaining between them. The CDR3 extends over 16 amino acids. In germline, CDR1 is MNHEY, CDR2 SMNVEV (reference sequence).

J is TRBJ1-4 and V is TRBV10-2; possible D gene TRBD1, 6 bases. This CDR3 has 18 residues. The germline V gene has CDR1 WSHSY and CDR2 SAAADI. The V and J ends lost 6 bases and 0 bases respectively, with 20 bases between them. This chain's CDR3 is CASSELKWTDPTNEKLFF. In nucleotides, the CDR3 is TGCGCCAGCAGCGAACTTAAATGGACAGACCCAACTAATGAAAAACTGTTTTTT.

V is TRBV5-6 and J is TRBJ2-1, with TRBD2 matching over 7 bases. This CDR3 region has 15 residues. V dropped 3 bases and J dropped 4; count of bases not matched to a gene: 7. CDR1 and CDR2 from the germline V gene are SGHDT and YYEEEE. This CDR3 reads CASSSSGGIYNEQFF. The DNA for the CDR3 is TGTGCCAGCAGCTCCTCGGGGGGAATATACAATGAGCAGTTCTTC. The complete variable domain, with remaining parts taken from reference TRBV5-6 and TRBJ2-1, reads DAGVTQSPTHLIKTRGQQVTLRCSPKSGHDTVSWYQQALGQGPQFIFQYYEEEERQRGNFPDRFSGHQFPNYSSELNVNALLLGDSALYLCASSSSGGIYNEQFFGPGTRLTVL.

V and J are TRBV5-8 and TRBJ2-5; D may be TRBD1 (5 bases). V was trimmed by 2 bases and J by 5 bases, leaving 10 bases between them. The CDR3 runs to 13 residues. Germline values: CDR1 SGHTS, CDR2 YDEGEE. CDR3 nucleotides: TGTGCCAGCAGCTTAGCAGGGTCCGAGACCCAGTACTTC. Its protein product is CASSLAGSETQYF.

The chain uses TRBV6-1 and TRBJ2-1; 7 nucleotides line up with TRBD2. From germline, CDR1 is MNHNS and CDR2 SASEGT. J gave up 0 bases and V 7 bases, and 6 bases lay outside the gene matches. The CDR3 has 15 amino acids. The CDR3 is CASIGGSGSYNEQFF. The CDR3 DNA reads TGTGCCAGCATAGGCGGGAGTGGCTCCTACAATGAGCAGTTCTTC.

The chain couples TRBV7-9 to TRBJ2-1, with 7 bases aligning to TRBD1. V shed 7 bases and J 9 bases; nucleotides not matched to a gene: 15. Germline CDR1 is SEHNR and CDR2 is FQNEAQ (reference sequence). CDR3 length equals 15 residues. The CDR3 region is CASTRLGTVVGEQFF. The CDR3, as DNA: TGTGCCAGCACCCGACTGGGGACAGTTGTGGGTGAGCAGTTCTTC.

This chain connects TRBV4-1 to TRBJ2-5, with a possible D match to TRBD2 (5 bases). The germline V gene has CDR1 MGHRA and CDR2 YSYEKL. The V and J ends lost 2 bases and 2 bases respectively, with 15 bases between them. This CDR3 spans 16 amino acids. The CDR3 DNA sequence: TGCGCCAGCAGCCAAATTGGAGGTGGATTACAAGAGACCCAGTACTTC. Its translation: CASSQIGGGLQETQYF.

V and J are TRBV7-2 and TRBJ2-5, with 8 nucleotides matching TRBD2. Germline trimming cut 1 base from V and 5 bases from J; bases unmatched to any gene: 9. Germline loops: CDR1 SGHTA, CDR2 FQGNSA. CDR3 size: 16 residues. The chain's CDR3 is CASSLGSGSRSETQYF. The CDR3 DNA sequence: TGTGCCAGCAGCTTAGGAAGCGGGAGTAGGTCTGAGACCCAGTACTTC.

This clone was observed once. The chain employs TRBV28 and TRBJ1-1; D gene uncertain. Deletions cut 5 bases from V and 0 bases from J, with 4 bases between. Per the germline V gene, CDR1 is MDHEN and CDR2 is SYDVKM. This CDR3 region has 12 residues. The CDR3 region has the DNA TGTGCCAGCAGTCCTGTGAACACTGAAGCTTTCTTT. This gives the protein CASSPVNTEAFF.

V gene TRBV19 combines with J gene TRBJ1-1; 10 bases are a match to TRBD1. Looked up from germline, CDR1 is LNHDA and CDR2 is SQIVND (reference sequence). This CDR3 contains 12 residues. Trimming took 7 bases from V and 10 from J; bases not matched to a gene: 6. The CDR3 is CASNRQGARAFF. CDR3 nucleotide sequence: TGTGCCAGTAATCGACAGGGGGCACGAGCTTTCTTT.

The V gene is TRBV7-9, the J gene TRBJ1-4; D possibly corresponds to TRBD1 (5 bases). Trimming left V 3 bases short and J 2 bases short, with 16 bases between. Germline V gives CDR1 SEHNR, CDR2 FQNEAQ (reference sequence). CDR3 length: 17 residues. This CDR3 is CASSLSTAGSTNEKLFF. Here the CDR3 DNA reads TGTGCCAGCAGCTTGTCCACCGCAGGGTCCACTAATGAAAAACTGTTTTTT.

This chain uses TRBV2 with TRBJ2-6; D is ambiguous. There are 17 residues in the CDR3. V was clipped by 2 bases and J by 0 bases, with 11 bases between them. Germline loops: CDR1 SNHLY, CDR2 FYNNEI. As DNA, the CDR3 is TGTGCCAGCAGTGAAAAGCGCAAGAGCTCTGGGGCCAACGTCCTGACTTTC. As protein: CASSEKRKSSGANVLTF.

This chain joins TRBV30 and TRBJ2-3, with no clear D. Germline lookup yields CDR1 GTSNPN and CDR2 SVGIG (reference sequence). V lost 3 bases to trimming and J lost 4 bases, with 11 bases between them. There are 13 residues in the CDR3. CDR3 DNA: TGTGCCTGGAGCCAGCGCGTGGCAGATACGCAGTATTTT. Amino acids: CAWSQRVADTQYF.

The J gene is TRBJ2-1, the V gene TRBV11-2; D might be TRBD1 (6 bases). The ends were cut back, 2 bases at V and 4 bases at J, with 15 bases in the middle. Germline V lookup: CDR1 SGHAT, CDR2 FQNNGV. The CDR3 length is 16 residues. CDR3 coding DNA: TGTGCCAGCAGCTTATCGGGGACAAACCTTTACAATGAGCAGTTCTTC. This translates into CASSLSGTNLYNEQFF.

V gene TRBV6-1 combines with J gene TRBJ2-5; possible D gene TRBD1, 5 bases. Per the germline V gene, CDR1 is MNHNS and CDR2 is SASEGT. The V gene lost 0 bases and the J gene lost 2 bases, with 13 bases spanning the gap. CDR3 length: 16 amino acids. In DNA, the CDR3 is TGTGCCAGCAGTGAAGCGCCGGGCAGGGTGCAAGAGACCCAGTACTTC. Protein sequence: CASSEAPGRVQETQYF.

The chain uses TRBV6-4 and TRBJ2-1; 9 bases are shared with TRBD2. The CDR3 totals 16 residues. V gave up 0 bases and J gave up 9 bases; unmatched junction bases: 9. The germline gives CDR1 MRHNA, CDR2 SNTAGT. DNA for the CDR3: TGTGCCAGCAGTGACTCGGGGCGGGGGGGAGCCGGTGAGCAGTTCTTC. This codes for CASSDSGRGGAGEQFF.

V and J are TRBV5-6 and TRBJ2-3; TRBD1 is a possible D gene (6 bases). Germline assignment: CDR1 SGHDT and CDR2 YYEEEE. The V and J ends lost 1 base and 1 base respectively, with 10 bases between them. The CDR3 loop spans 15 amino acids. DNA for the CDR3: TGTGCCAGCAGCTTGACAACAGGGCGCACAGATACGCAGTATTTT. This gives the protein CASSLTTGRTDTQYF.